One TCR beta chain is described in this entry. The germline V and J ends were trimmed by 0 bases and 4 bases, with 10 bases remaining between them. Germline V lookup: CDR1 SQVTM, CDR2 ANQGSEA. The CDR3 covers 13 residues. TCRdb's copy holds only in-frame clones and misses some; the assay was immunoSEQ multiplex PCR. The sample carries 4,500 to 6,000 clones, just under 85% recorded once. This sample was included in a study of control samples from healthy donors and cancer patients. V and J are TRBV29-1 and TRBJ2-7; D ambiguous. The receptor's source is a female donor with lung cancer. Sequenced sample: formalin-fixed, paraffin-embedded tissue. In DNA, the CDR3 is TGCAGCGTTGAAGAATATGGATCGTACGAGCAGTACTTC. The encoded protein is CSVEEYGSYEQYF.